These 20 T cell receptor beta chains were all obtained from the same sample, sequenced in a study of T cell responses to AZD1222 COVID-19 vaccine. Produced via immunoSEQ multiplex PCR; TCRdb's table is partial and in-frame only. The sample lists about 150,000 clones; 94% were seen once. The sequences come from peripheral blood, collected on day 0 of AZD1222 vaccination. The receptors shown here come from an adult in good health.

This clone was seen a few times. The chain couples TRBV19 to TRBJ1-2; the D gene is possibly TRBD1 (5 bases). V dropped 3 bases and J dropped 8 bases, with 19 bases sitting between them. This CDR3 contains 15 residues. Germline CDR1 reads LNHDA; CDR2 reads SQIVND (reference sequence). CDR3 sequence reads: CASSIYSSLKGGYTF. The CDR3 DNA reads as TGTGCCAGTAGTATTTATAGCTCCCTCAAGGGGGGCTACACCTTC.

J is TRBJ2-3 and V is TRBV9; D unclear. From germline, CDR1 is SGDLS and CDR2 YYNGEE. The CDR3 has 14 amino acids. With 0 bases removed from V and 3 bases from J, the gap between germline ends came to 8 bases. The CDR3 nucleotides are TGTGCCAGCAGCGTAGTGCCCGGGACAGATACGCAGTATTTT. It encodes CASSVVPGTDTQYF.

This clone was counted a single time. The chain recombines TRBV6-2 or TRBV6-3 with TRBJ2-1; D is unresolved. From germline, CDR1 is MNHEY and CDR2 SVGEGT. CDR3 size: 13 residues. The V end lost 5 bases, the J end lost 6 bases, and 11 bases lay between the germline ends. This chain's CDR3 is CASSPPPVNEQFF. Written as DNA, the CDR3 is TGTGCCAGCAGTCCGCCCCCAGTCAATGAGCAGTTCTTC.

V and J are TRBV12-2 and TRBJ1-2; the D call TRBD1 from the table was never checked on the DNA. TRBV12-2 is marked as a pseudogene. This CDR3 has 15 amino acids. This CDR3 is CASRFLLRDNRGYTF. CDR3 nucleotide sequence: TGTGCAAGTCGCTTTCTACTACGGGACAACCGAGGCTACACCTTC.

This chain connects TRBV30 to TRBJ1-2, with unresolved D. The CDR3 runs to 13 residues. The germline V gene encodes CDR1 GTSNPN and CDR2 SVGIG (reference sequence). The V gene lost 0 bases and the J gene lost 1 base, with 6 bases spanning the gap. The CDR3 is CAWSVQINYGYTF. The CDR3 DNA reads TGTGCCTGGAGTGTTCAGATTAACTATGGCTACACCTTC.

The chain links TRBV5-3 to TRBJ2-7, with 8 nucleotides matching TRBD2. TRBV5-3 is designated an ORF whose function remains uncertain. V trimming: 0 bases; J trimming: 0 bases; junction bases outside the gene matches: 17. The CDR3 covers 20 residues. The CDR3 DNA sequence: TGTGCCAGAAGCTTGGATGGGGAGTTGGCGGGAGGCCCGAGCTCCTACGAGCAGTACGTC. It encodes CARSLDGELAGGPSSYEQYV.

This chain connects TRBV5-1 to TRBJ2-2; D may match TRBD1 or TRBD2 (5 bases each). Germline assignment: CDR1 SGHRS and CDR2 YFSETQ. V gave up 3 bases and J gave up 5 bases, with 23 bases separating them. This CDR3 comprises 18 residues. The CDR3 region has the DNA TGCGCCAGCAGCTCGCCGGGACGGGGTCGATATAGGACCGGGGAGCTGTTTTTT. Protein sequence: CASSSPGRGRYRTGELFF.

The genes are TRBV7-2 and TRBJ2-6; perhaps D is TRBD1 or TRBD2 (5 bases each). The CDR3 is 19 residues long. Germline V CDR1 and CDR2: SGHTA, FQGNSA. V shed 4 bases and J shed 3 bases, with 22 bases lying between them. The CDR3 DNA follows: TGTGCCAGCAGCTCGTCCCGGGACCCCTTGAACTATGGGGCCAACGTCCTGACTTTC. This codes for CASSSSRDPLNYGANVLTF.

The chain links TRBV7-2 to TRBJ2-3, with a tentative D call TRBD2 (6 bases). This CDR3 has 15 amino acids. The germline V gene has CDR1 SGHTA and CDR2 FQGNSA. Between the trimmed V and J ends, which lost 8 bases and 4 bases, there was a span of 19 bases. CDR3 loop: CASGVSSVPSDTQYF. The CDR3 DNA reads TGTGCCAGCGGGGTTTCTAGCGTTCCTTCAGATACGCAGTATTTT.

The rearrangement uses TRBV6-2 or TRBV6-3 and TRBJ2-1; D might be TRBD1 (6 bases). CDR3 length equals 15 residues. V was pared by 5 bases and J by 2 bases, with 13 bases between. Germline values: CDR1 MNHEY, CDR2 SVGEGT. The CDR3 bases are TGTGCCAGCAGTGAGGACAGCAACCCCTACAATGAGCAGTTCTTC. Protein sequence: CASSEDSNPYNEQFF.

The chain combines TRBV15 with TRBJ1-1; D possibly corresponds to TRBD1 (6 bases). The length of the CDR3 is 15 residues. Germline lookup yields CDR1 LNHNV and CDR2 YYDKDF (reference sequence). Trimming removed 0 bases at V and 0 bases at J, with 8 bases between. In DNA, the CDR3 is TGTGCCACCAGCAGAGAGCAGGGGATGAACACTGAAGCTTTCTTT. Its translation: CATSREQGMNTEAFF.

The CDR3 DNA reads TGTGCCAGCAGCCGAACGGCGTTTAGCAATCAGCCCCAGCATTTT. Amino acids: CASSRTAFSNQPQHF. The chain links TRBV9 to TRBJ1-5; no clear D. CDR1 is SGDLS, CDR2 YYNGEE, per germline. The CDR3 contains 15 residues. The V gene lost 4 bases and the J gene lost 0 bases, with 11 bases spanning the gap. The full variable domain, in which reference TRBV9 and TRBJ1-5 provide the parts outside the CDR3, is DSGVTQTPKHLITATGQRVTLRCSPRSGDLSVYWYQQSLDQGLQFLIQYYNGEERAKGNILERFSAQQFPDLHSELNLSSLELGDSALYFCASSRTAFSNQPQHFGDGTRLSIL.

In its sample, this clone was seen once. As DNA, the CDR3 is TGTGCCAGCAGCTTAGGGGCCAATCAGCCCCAGCATTTT. This encodes CASSLGANQPQHF. V gene TRBV7-2 combines with J gene TRBJ1-5; D ambiguous. CDR3 length equals 13 residues. The V end was cut by 1 base, the J end by 3 bases, with 4 bases between. From germline, CDR1 is SGHTA and CDR2 FQGNSA.

This clone came up once. Here the CDR3 DNA reads TGCGCCAGCAGCCAAGAAACCCCCCGGATAGCGGGTAACGGGGAGCTGTTTTTT. It codes for CASSQETPRIAGNGELFF. The chain uses TRBV4-1 and TRBJ2-2, with TRBD2 matching 7 bases. With V trimmed by 0 bases and J by 7 bases, 14 bases remained unmatched. There are 18 residues in the CDR3. Germline CDR1 is MGHRA and CDR2 is YSYEKL.

The V and J genes are TRBV2 and TRBJ1-5; 7 nucleotides align to TRBD1. Unmatched junction bases numbered 1, after V lost 8 bases and J lost 0 bases. The CDR3 totals 13 residues. Germline CDR1 SNHLY, CDR2 FYNNEI. The CDR3 DNA reads TGTGCCAGCGACAGGGATAGCAATCAGCCCCAGCATTTT. Protein: CASDRDSNQPQHF.

This chain uses TRBV20-1 with TRBJ2-2; 11 nucleotides align to TRBD1. There are 15 residues in the CDR3. V was pared by 3 bases and J by 6 bases, with 6 bases of the junction left unmatched. Germline V gene data show CDR1 as DFQATT and CDR2 as SNEGSKA (reference sequence). The CDR3 region is CSASTGTGGPGELFF. The DNA for the CDR3 is TGCAGTGCTAGTACCGGGACAGGGGGGCCCGGGGAGCTGTTTTTT.

As for this clone: A read error may account for a junction end that differs from germline. CDR3 sequence: CSARVLNF. The CDR3 DNA follows: TGCAGTGCTAGAGTGCTCAATTTT. The genes are TRBV20-1 and TRBJ1-5; D is uncertain. Germline V gives CDR1 DFQATT, CDR2 SNEGSKA (reference sequence). This CDR3 comprises 8 residues.

CDR3 region: CASSEVYNEQFF. The CDR3 nucleotides read TGTGCCAGCAGCGAAGTATACAATGAGCAGTTCTTC. The V call is TRBV5-6, the J call TRBJ2-1; D is unresolved. V was trimmed by 4 bases and J by 4 bases, leaving 6 bases between them. Germline lookup yields CDR1 SGHDT and CDR2 YYEEEE. This CDR3 region has 12 residues. The full variable domain, with the rest looked up from reference TRBV5-6 and TRBJ2-1, is DAGVTQSPTHLIKTRGQQVTLRCSPKSGHDTVSWYQQALGQGPQFIFQYYEEEERQRGNFPDRFSGHQFPNYSSELNVNALLLGDSALYLCASSEVYNEQFFGPGTRLTVL.

The chain employs TRBV11-2 and TRBJ2-5; D is possibly TRBD1 or TRBD2 (6 bases each). Between the trimmed V and J ends, which lost 2 bases and 5 bases, there was a span of 24 bases. The CDR3 runs 18 residues. Germline lookup yields CDR1 SGHAT and CDR2 FQNNGV. This CDR3 is CASSLWAGEALAGETQYF. The CDR3, as DNA: TGTGCCAGCAGCTTATGGGCAGGGGAGGCTTTAGCTGGGGAGACCCAGTACTTC.

The rearrangement uses TRBV3-1 (or the pseudogene TRBV3-2) and TRBJ1-5; D not resolved. CDR3 length: 13 amino acids. Germline V CDR1 and CDR2: LGHDT, YNNKEL (reference sequence). Trimming removed 0 bases from V and 7 bases from J, with 7 bases in between. The CDR3 DNA is TGTGCCAGCAGCCAAGATAGATTGCAGCCCCAGCATTTT. It translates to CASSQDRLQPQHF.